The TCR beta chain described here comes from a study of immune characterization of retroperitoneal liposarcoma. The length of the CDR3 is 14 residues. V lost 7 bases to trimming and J lost 6 bases, with 18 bases between them. This clonotype was picked up many times. Via MiXCR, TCRdb re-called the PCR reads, giving one row per CDR3 protein. The data contain fewer than 11,000 distinct CDR3 sequences, around 28% of them singletons. Material for sequencing was tumor tissue. The rearrangement joins TRBV12-3 or TRBV12-4 to TRBJ2-5; D is unresolved. The sequence came from a male donor with retroperitoneal liposarcoma. CDR3 amino acids: CASTTADGAQTQYF. CDR3 bases: TGTGCCAGCACCACGGCGGACGGCGCACAGACCCAGTACTTC.